Here is one TCR beta chain with its context. This sample is drawn from a study of blood T cell repertoires in COVID-19. Study in general: Samples representing acute and convalescent COVID-19 were sourced from the United States, Italy and Spain.

Source study methods: Amplification with reference gene primers provided the estimates of nucleated cell counts. Profiled with immunoSEQ multiplex PCR; TCRdb holds only in-frame clones, not every one. V, J and clone size are taken as reported in that table, and D and trimming were inferred from the DNA itself. This table has approximately 65,000 clones, around 80% appearing once. Categorization into cohorts depended on clinical history that participants reported. V was clipped by 1 base and J by 0 bases, with 14 bases between them. Germline CDR1 and CDR2: MGHDK and SYGVNS. CDR3 length: 17 residues. Sample: PBMCs or T cells enriched from blood (not recorded which). The TCR sequence derives from a woman aged 40 to 55 with acute COVID-19. V usage is TRBV25-1 and J usage is TRBJ2-3; tentatively, D is TRBD1 (6 bases). The DNA of the CDR3 is TGTGCCAGCAGTGAATTAAGGGGGATTCCTAGCACAGATACGCAGTATTTT. Translation gives CASSELRGIPSTDTQYF.